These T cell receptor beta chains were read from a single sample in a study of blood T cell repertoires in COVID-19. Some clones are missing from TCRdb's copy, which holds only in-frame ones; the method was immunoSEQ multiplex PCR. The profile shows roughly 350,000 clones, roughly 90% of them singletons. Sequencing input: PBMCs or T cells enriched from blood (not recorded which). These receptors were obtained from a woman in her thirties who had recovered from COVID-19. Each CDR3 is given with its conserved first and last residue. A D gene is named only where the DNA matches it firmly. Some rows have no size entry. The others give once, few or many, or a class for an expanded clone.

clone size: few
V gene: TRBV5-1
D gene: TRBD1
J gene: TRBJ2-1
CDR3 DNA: TGCGCCAGCAGCTTGGGGGACAGTTACAATGAGCAGTTCTTC
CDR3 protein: CASSLGDSYNEQFF

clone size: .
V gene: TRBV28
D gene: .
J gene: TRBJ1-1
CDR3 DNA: TGTGCCAGCAGTTACCTAACCGGGGACACAGGGTGGGTAGTCCCTGAAGCTTTCTTT
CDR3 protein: CASSYLTGDTGWVVPEAFF

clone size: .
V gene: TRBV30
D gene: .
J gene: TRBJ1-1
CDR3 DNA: TGTGCCTGGACCCGGGACACCCCTGAAGCTTTCTTT
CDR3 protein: CAWTRDTPEAFF

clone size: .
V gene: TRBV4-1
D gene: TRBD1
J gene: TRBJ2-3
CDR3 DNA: TGCGCCAGCAGCCCCGGACAGGGCGCGGAGGGGCCTGTGTATTTT
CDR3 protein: CASSPGQGAEGPVYF

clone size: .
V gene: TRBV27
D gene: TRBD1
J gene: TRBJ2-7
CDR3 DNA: TGTGCCAGCAGTGCCGGGACAGGGGTCTACGAGCAGTACTTC
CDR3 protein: CASSAGTGVYEQYF

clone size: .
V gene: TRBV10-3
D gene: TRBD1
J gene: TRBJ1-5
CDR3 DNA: TGTGCCATCAGTGACTCCGGACAGGGGGCGCGGAGCAATCAGCCCCAGCATTTT
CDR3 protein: CAISDSGQGARSNQPQHF

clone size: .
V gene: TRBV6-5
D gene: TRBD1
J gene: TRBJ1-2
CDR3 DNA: TGTGCCAGCAGGGACAGGGGAAACTATGGCTACACCTTC
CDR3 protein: CASRDRGNYGYTF

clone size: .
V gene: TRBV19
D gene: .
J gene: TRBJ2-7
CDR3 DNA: TGTGCCAGTAGTACCCTGGCACAGTCCTACGAGCAGTACTTC
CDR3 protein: CASSTLAQSYEQYF

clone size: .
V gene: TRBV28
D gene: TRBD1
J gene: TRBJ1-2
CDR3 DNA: TGTGCCAGCAAGGCCGGGACAGGGGGCGCCGTCTACACCTTC
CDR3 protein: CASKAGTGGAVYTF

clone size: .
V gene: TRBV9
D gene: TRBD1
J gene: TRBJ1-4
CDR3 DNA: TGTGCCAGCAGCGGGGGACAGGGGTATGAAAAACTGTTTTTT
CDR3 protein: CASSGGQGYEKLFF

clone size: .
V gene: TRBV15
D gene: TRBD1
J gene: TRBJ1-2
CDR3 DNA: TGTGCCACCAGCGGACAGGGAGGCTATGGCTACACCTTC
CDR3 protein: CATSGQGGYGYTF

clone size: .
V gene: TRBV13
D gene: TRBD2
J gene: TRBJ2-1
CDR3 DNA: TGTGCCAGCAGCCCGGTAGCGGGGGGGCTCTACAATGAGCAGTTCTTC
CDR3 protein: CASSPVAGGLYNEQFF

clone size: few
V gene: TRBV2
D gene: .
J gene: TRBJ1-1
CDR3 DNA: TGTGCCAGCAGCTCCCGAGCCTGGAACACTGAAGCTTTCTTT
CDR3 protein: CASSSRAWNTEAFF

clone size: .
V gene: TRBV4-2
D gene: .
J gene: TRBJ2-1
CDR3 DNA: TGTGCCAGCAGCCAAGAACTGGAGCGGGATGAGCAGTTCTTC
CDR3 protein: CASSQELERDEQFF

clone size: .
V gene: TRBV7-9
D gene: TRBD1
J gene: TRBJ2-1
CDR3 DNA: TGTGCCAGCAGCACCAGCTACCGAAGACAGGGGCACCGGGATGAGCAGTTCTTC
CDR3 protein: CASSTSYRRQGHRDEQFF

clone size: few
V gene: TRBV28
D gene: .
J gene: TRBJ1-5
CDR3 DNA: TGTGCCAGCAGTCCTCCCACAGGCGGTCACGGATCAACCCAGCATTTT
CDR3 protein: CASSPPTGGHGSTQHF

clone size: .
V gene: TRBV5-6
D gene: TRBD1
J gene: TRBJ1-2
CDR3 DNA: TGTGCCAGCAGCCAAGACAGGGCTGCTGGCTACACCTTC
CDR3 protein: CASSQDRAAGYTF

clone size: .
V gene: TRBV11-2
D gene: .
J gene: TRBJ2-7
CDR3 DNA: TGTGCCAGCAGCTTATCTACCTCCCCCCAGGGGAAGTACTTC
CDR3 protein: CASSLSTSPQGKYF

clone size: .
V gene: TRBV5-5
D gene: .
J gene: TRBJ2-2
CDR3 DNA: TGTGCCAGCAGCGATCCTCGGGGTACCGGGGAGCTGTTTTTT
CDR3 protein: CASSDPRGTGELFF

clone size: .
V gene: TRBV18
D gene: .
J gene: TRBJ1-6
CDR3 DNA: TGTGCCAGCTCACCCCGACAGGTGGGGGCGAATTCACCCCTCCACTTT
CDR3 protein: CASSPRQVGANSPLHF

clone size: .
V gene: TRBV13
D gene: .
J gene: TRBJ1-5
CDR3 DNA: TGTGCCAGCAGCTTAGGGTCAGGGGGCAATCAGCCCCAGCATTTT
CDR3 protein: CASSLGSGGNQPQHF

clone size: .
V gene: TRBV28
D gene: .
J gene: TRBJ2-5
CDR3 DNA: TGTGCCAGCAGCCCAGGACAGTCAGAGACCCAGTACTTC
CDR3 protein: CASSPGQSETQYF

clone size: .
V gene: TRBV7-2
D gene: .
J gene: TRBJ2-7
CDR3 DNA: TGTGCCAGCAGCTTGAGGGATAGCACTGGTTCTGGGCAGTACTTC
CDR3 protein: CASSLRDSTGSGQYF

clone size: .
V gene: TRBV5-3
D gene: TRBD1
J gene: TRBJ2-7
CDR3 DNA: TGCCCCCCGCAGGGGGTGACCTACGAGCAGTACTTC
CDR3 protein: CPPQGVTYEQYF

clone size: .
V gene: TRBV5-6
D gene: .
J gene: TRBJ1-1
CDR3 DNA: TGTGCCAGCAGCTCAGGGTCCCCTGAAGCTTTCTTT
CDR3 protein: CASSSGSPEAFF

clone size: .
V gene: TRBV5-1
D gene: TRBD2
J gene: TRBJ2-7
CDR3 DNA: TGCGCCAGCAGCAGAACCGGGACTAGCGCTAGGGACGAGCAGTACTTC
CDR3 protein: CASSRTGTSARDEQYF

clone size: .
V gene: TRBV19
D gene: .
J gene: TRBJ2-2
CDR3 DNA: TGTGCCAGTAGTATCAGGGTCCCCACCGGGGAGCTGTTTTTT
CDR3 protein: CASSIRVPTGELFF